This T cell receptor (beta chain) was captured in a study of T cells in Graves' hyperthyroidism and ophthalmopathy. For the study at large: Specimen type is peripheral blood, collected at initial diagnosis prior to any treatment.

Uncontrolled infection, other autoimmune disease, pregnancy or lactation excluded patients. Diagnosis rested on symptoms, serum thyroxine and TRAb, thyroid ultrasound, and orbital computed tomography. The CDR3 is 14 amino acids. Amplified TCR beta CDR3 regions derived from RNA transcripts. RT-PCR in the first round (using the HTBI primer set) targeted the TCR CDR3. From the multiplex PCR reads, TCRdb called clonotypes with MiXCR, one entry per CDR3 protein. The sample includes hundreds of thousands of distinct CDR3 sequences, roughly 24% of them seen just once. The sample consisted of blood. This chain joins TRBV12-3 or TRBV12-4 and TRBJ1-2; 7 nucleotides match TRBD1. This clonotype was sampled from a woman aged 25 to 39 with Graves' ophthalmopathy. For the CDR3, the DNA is TGTTCTTCCCGCTTTGGACAGGAAAAATATGGCTACACCTTC. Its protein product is CSSRFGQEKYGYTF.